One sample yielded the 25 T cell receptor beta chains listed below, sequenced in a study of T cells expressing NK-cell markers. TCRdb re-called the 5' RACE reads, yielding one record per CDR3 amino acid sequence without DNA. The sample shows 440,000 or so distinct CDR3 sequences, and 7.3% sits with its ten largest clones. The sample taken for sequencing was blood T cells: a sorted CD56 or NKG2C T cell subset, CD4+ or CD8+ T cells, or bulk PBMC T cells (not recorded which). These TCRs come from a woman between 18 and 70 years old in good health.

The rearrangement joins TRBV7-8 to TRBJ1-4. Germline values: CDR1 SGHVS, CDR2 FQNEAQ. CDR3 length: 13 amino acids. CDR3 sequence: CASSLRDGGKLFF.

CDR3 residues: CASSLGLGSGEQYF. V and J are TRBV5-4 and TRBJ2-7. This CDR3 spans 14 amino acids. Germline V gene lookup returns CDR1 SGHNT and CDR2 YYREEE (reference sequence).

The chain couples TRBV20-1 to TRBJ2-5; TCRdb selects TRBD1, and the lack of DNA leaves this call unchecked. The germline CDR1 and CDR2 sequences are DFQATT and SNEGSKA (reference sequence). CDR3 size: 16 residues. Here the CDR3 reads CSARSISSGTQETQYF.

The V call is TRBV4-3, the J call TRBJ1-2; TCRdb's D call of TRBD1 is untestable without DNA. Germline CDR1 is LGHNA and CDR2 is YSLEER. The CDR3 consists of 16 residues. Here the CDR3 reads CASSSTGTPINYGYTF.

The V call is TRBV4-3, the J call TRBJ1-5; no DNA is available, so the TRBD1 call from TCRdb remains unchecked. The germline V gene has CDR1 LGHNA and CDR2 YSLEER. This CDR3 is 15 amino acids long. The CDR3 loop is CASSQGPGGNQPQHF.

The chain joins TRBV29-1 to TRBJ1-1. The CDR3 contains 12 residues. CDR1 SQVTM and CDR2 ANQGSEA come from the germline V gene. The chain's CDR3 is CSVNGEGTEAFF.

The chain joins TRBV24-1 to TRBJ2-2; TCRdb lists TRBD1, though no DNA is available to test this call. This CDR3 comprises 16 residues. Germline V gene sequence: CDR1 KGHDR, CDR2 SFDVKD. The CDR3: CATSDRGARGTGELFF.

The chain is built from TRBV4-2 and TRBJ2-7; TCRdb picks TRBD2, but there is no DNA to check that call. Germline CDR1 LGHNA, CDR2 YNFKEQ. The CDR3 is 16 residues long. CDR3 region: CASSQDWEGGTYEQYF.

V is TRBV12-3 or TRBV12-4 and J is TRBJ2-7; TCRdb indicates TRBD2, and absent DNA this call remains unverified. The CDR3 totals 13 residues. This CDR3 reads CASSFYEGGEQYF.

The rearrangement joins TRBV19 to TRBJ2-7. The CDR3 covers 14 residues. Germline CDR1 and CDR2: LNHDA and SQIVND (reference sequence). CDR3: CASSLLGVAYEQYF.

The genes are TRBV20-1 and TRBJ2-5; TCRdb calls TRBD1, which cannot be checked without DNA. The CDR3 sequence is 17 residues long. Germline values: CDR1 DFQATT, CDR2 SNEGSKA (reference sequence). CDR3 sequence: CSAYTGTGDRLRETQYF.

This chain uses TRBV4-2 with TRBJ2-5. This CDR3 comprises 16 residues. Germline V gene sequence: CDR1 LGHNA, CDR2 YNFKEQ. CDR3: CASSQGYDEDQETQYF.

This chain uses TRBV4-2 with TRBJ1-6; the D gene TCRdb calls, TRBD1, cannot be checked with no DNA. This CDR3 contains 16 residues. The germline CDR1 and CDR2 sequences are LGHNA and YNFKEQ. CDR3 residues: CASSQAWDRGYSPLHF.

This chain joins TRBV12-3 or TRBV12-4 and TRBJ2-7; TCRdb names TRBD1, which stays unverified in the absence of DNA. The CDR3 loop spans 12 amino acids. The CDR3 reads CASSFGGEVKYF.

The CDR3 spells CASTLSSDRVANEQFF. The gene calls are TRBV6-1 and TRBJ2-1; the TCRdb D gene call, TRBD1, has no DNA to confirm it. Germline V lookup: CDR1 MNHNS, CDR2 SASEGT. The CDR3 sequence is 16 residues long.

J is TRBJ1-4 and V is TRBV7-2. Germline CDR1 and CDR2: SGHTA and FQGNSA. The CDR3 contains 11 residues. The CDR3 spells CASSSRTELFF.

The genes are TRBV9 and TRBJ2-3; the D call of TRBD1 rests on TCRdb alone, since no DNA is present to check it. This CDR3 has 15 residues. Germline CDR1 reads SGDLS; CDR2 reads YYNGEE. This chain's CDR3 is CASSVAGVSSDTQYF.

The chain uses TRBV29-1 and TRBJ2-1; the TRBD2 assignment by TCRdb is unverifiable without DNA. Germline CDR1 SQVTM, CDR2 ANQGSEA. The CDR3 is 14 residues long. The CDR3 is CSVTRTSGRNEQFF.

CDR3 residues: CSATGTGNSPLHF. The chain employs TRBV20-1 and TRBJ1-6; TCRdb indicates TRBD1, and absent DNA this call remains unverified. The CDR3 is 13 amino acids. In germline, CDR1 is DFQATT, CDR2 SNEGSKA (reference sequence).

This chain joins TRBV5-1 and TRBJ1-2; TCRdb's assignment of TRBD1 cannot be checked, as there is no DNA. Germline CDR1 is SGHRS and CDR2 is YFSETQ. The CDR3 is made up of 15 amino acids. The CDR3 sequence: CASSHSQGPRYGYTF.

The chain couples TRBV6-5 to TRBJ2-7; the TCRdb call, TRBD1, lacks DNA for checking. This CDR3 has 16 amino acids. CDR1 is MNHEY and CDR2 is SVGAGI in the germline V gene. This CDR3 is CASSYVDGTGSYEQYF.

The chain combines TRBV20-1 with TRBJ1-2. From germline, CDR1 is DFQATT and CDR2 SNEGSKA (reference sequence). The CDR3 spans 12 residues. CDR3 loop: CSADGPSTGYTF.

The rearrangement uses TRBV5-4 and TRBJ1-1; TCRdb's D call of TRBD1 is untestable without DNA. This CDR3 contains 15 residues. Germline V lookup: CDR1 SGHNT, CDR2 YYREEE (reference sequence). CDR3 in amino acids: CASSLGNRPNTEAFF.

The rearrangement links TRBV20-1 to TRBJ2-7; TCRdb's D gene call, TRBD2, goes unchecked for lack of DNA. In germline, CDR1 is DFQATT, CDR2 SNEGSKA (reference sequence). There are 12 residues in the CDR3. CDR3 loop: CSAREEGYEQYF.

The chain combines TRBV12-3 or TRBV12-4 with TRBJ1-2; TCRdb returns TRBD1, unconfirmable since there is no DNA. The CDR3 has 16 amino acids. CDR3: CASDSGATGTGSGYTF.